This T cell receptor beta chain was identified in a study of CD8 T cells in Susac syndrome. Reverse transcription used roughly 0.5 to 1 ug RNA and random hexamers. TCRdb called the immunoSEQ multiplex PCR reads again in MiXCR, with one record for every CDR3 protein. This table holds approximately 190,000 distinct CDR3 sequences, about 93% found once. General study findings and limits: An acknowledgment was made by the study that its TCR sequencing and HLA analysis involved relatively few individuals.

Remarks on this clonotype: Antigen unknown.

Healthy donors were controls matched for age and sex. Through negative isolation, CD4+ and CD8+ T cells were obtained, while TEMRA cells were enriched using FACS. The germline V gene has CDR1 LGHDT and CDR2 YNNKEL (reference sequence). The CDR3 runs to 16 residues. V was clipped by 1 base and J by 5 bases, with 14 bases between them. This receptor was taken from a human donor in good health. The sample comprised CD4+ T cells from PBMCs. The V and J genes are TRBV3-1 and TRBJ2-2; weak D call: TRBD2 (5 bases). The CDR3 region has the DNA TGTGCCAGCAGCCAAGGAAGGCTAGCCCGAACCGGGGAGCTGTTTTTT. Encoded protein: CASSQGRLARTGELFF.